This TCR beta chain appears in the sequencing data of a study of blood T cells in healthy people across ages. Study-level findings and limits: It was not possible, with unsorted PBMCs, to conclusively compare naive and antigen-experienced cells.

This CDR3 has 16 residues. Germline V gives CDR1 SGHAT, CDR2 FQNNGV. Trimming pared 5 bases from V and 0 bases from J, leaving 16 bases between. As to this clonotype: Antigen: not known.

A J-beta primer mix and a sample-barcoded 5' primer were used in a second PCR of roughly 6 to 12 cycles. TCRdb passed the 5' RACE reads through MiXCR, listing each CDR3 protein once. The table includes some 1.1 million distinct CDR3 sequences, under 40% detected once. This clonotype was obtained from a man aged 18 to 30 in good health. This chain links TRBV11-2 with TRBJ2-5; TRBD1 is a possible D gene (6 bases). The sequenced sample was blood. The CDR3 bases are TGTGCCAGCAGCCAACGACAGGTTCGGTACCAAGAGACCCAGTACTTC. Amino acids: CASSQRQVRYQETQYF. The full variable domain, rest sourced from reference TRBV11-2 and TRBJ2-5, is EAGVAQSPRYKIIEKRQSVAFWCNPISGHATLYWYQQILGQGPKLLIQFQNNGVVDDSQLPKDRFSAERLKGVDSTLKIQPAKLEDSAVYLCASSQRQVRYQETQYFGPGTRLLVL.